This T cell receptor beta chain was identified in a study of immune evolution from preneoplasia to lung adenocarcinoma. General study points: Highest clonality occurred in KRAS-mutant, not EGFR-mutant or double wild-type, nodules. Clonality was highest in normal lung, lower in later-stage lesions apparently. Top clone frequencies peaked in normal lung, apparently declining through invasive adenocarcinoma.

Macro-dissection enriched premalignant or tumor cells before nucleic acid extraction. Note on this clone: The antigen is undetermined.

TCRdb keeps only in-frame clones here, not all; method: immunoSEQ multiplex PCR. Of 2,500 to 3,000 clones listed, around 86% are singletons. The source material was FFPE invasive lung adenocarcinoma tissue. The receptor comes from a person aged 55-79 years with invasive lung adenocarcinoma.

The CDR3 is CASSYSLDRVNNEQFF. The CDR3 nucleotides read TGTGCCAGCAGTTACTCTTTAGACAGGGTAAACAATGAGCAGTTCTTC. V and J are TRBV6-5 and TRBJ2-1; 7 bases are a match to TRBD1. The V gene end was trimmed by 0 bases and the J gene end by 5 bases; junction bases not matched to a gene: 7. This CDR3 comprises 16 residues. Per germline, CDR1 MNHEY and CDR2 SVGAGI.